This T cell receptor beta chain was recorded in a study of CXCR3-negative and CXCR3-positive naive CD8 T cells. From germline, CDR1 is ENHRY and CDR2 SYGVKD. The CDR3 runs 16 residues. Carrying UMI labels, the TRB cDNA libraries were prepared through 5' RACE. After re-calling the 5' RACE reads, TCRdb lists one entry per CDR3 protein, DNA absent. The data include approximately 59,000 distinct CDR3 sequences; the top ten clones carry 0.71%. The study, taken as a whole, reports: Memory cells differed in TRBV-TRBJ usage, but naive CXCR3-negative and CXCR3-positive cells had similar usage. The study found more hydrophobic TRB CDR3s in CXCR3-positive naive cells than in CXCR3-negative naive cells.

With respect to this clonotype: The antigen remains unidentified.

Sequenced material: naive CXCR3+ CD8+ T cells from blood. This sample's subset: CD45RO-CCR7+CD27+CD95- naive CD8+ T cells expressing CXCR3 (TNR3+). The J gene is TRBJ2-1, the V gene TRBV10-3; TCRdb's D gene call, TRBD2, goes unchecked for lack of DNA. The receptor comes from a human donor in good health. Some clones in this sample may be carry-over from other donors' samples. CDR3 amino acids: CAISGQGTRGFNEQFF.